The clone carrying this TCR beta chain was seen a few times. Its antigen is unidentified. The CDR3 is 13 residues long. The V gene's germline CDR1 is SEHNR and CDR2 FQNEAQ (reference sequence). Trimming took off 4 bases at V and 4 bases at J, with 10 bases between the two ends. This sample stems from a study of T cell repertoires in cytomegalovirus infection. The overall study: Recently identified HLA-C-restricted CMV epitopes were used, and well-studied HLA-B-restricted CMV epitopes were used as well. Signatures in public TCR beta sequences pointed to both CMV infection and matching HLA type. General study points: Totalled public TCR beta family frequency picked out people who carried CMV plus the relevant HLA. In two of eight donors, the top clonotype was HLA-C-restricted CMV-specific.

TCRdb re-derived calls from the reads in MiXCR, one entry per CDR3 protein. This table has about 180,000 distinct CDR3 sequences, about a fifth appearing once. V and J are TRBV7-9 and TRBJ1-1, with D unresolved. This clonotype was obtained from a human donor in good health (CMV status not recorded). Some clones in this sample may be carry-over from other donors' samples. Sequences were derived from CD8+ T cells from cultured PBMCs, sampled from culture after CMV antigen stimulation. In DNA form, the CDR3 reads TGTGCCAGCAGCTCCGGATTCGTCACTGAAGCTTTCTTT. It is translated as CASSSGFVTEAFF.